This T cell receptor beta chain was recovered during a study of blood T cells in healthy people across ages. The germline V and J ends were trimmed by 0 bases and 11 bases, with 13 bases remaining between them. CDR3 length: 13 residues. The germline CDR1 and CDR2 sequences are LGHNA and YSLEER. Points from the study as a whole: Donor CMV status was unknown, possibly confounding expanded clonotype changes. Relative to aged donors, long-lived donors carried more naive CD4+ cells and displayed higher diversity.

The amount of total RNA extracted per sample was at least 5.5 micrograms. This clonotype was counted between two and nine times. Its antigen is not known. Next came a second PCR, run for about 7 to 11 cycles, which used a sample-barcoded 5' primer along with a J-beta primer mix. Each single sample gave us at least 3 million CDR3-containing paired-end reads. Via MiXCR, TCRdb re-called the 5' RACE reads, giving one row per CDR3 protein. The table has hundreds of thousands of distinct CDR3 sequences, more than 20% seen once. The sample comprised blood. This TCR derives from a man between 65 and 85 years old in good health. V usage is TRBV4-3 and J usage is TRBJ1-1, with a tentative D call TRBD1 (5 bases). The CDR3 protein is CASSQEGLGRAFF. DNA of the CDR3: TGCGCCAGCAGCCAAGAGGGACTTGGACGCGCTTTCTTT.